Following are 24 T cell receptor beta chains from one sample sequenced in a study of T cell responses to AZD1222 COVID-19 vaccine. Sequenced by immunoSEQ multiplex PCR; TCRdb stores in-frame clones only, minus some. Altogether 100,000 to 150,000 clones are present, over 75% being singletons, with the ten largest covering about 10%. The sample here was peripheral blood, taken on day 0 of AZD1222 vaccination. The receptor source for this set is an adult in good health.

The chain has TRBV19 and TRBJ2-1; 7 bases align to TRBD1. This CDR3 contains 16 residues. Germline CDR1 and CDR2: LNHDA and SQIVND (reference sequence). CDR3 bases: TGTGCGTCCAGAGGGTGGGGACAGAGCTCCTACAATGAGCAGTTCTTC. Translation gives CASRGWGQSSYNEQFF.

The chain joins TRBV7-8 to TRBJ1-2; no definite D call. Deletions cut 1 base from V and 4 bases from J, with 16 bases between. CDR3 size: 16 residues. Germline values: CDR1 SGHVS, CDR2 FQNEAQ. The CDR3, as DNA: TGTGCCAGCAGCTTAGTTGTCACAGACAACCGCTATGGCTACACCTTC. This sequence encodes CASSLVVTDNRYGYTF. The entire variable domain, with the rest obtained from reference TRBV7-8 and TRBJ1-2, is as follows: GAGVSQSPRYKVAKRGQDVALRCDPISGHVSLFWYQQALGQGPEFLTYFQNEAQLDKSGLPSDRFFAERPEGSVSTLKIQRTQQEDSAVYLCASSLVVTDNRYGYTFGSGTRLTVV.

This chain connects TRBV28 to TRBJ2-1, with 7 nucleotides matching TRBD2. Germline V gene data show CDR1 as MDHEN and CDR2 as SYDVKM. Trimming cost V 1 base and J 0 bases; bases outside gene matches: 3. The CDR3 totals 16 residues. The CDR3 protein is CASSLFLAVSYNEQFF. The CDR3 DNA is TGTGCCAGCAGTTTATTCCTAGCGGTCTCCTACAATGAGCAGTTCTTC.

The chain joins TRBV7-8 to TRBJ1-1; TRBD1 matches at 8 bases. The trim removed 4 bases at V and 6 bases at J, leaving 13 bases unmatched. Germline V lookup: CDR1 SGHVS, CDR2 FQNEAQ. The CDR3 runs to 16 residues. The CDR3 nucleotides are TGTGCCAGCAGCTCACGGACAGGGTTGGTTTGGGCTGAAGCTTTCTTT. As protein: CASSSRTGLVWAEAFF. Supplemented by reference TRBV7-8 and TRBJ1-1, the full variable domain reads GAGVSQSPRYKVAKRGQDVALRCDPISGHVSLFWYQQALGQGPEFLTYFQNEAQLDKSGLPSDRFFAERPEGSVSTLKIQRTQQEDSAVYLCASSSRTGLVWAEAFFGQGTRLTVV.

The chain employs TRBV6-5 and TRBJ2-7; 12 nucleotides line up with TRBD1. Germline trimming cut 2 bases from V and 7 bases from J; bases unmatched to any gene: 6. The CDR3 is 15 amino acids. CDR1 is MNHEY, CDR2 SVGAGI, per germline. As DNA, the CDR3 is TGTGCCAGCAGTTACCAGGGACAGGGGGCCGGGGAGCAGTACTTC. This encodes CASSYQGQGAGEQYF.

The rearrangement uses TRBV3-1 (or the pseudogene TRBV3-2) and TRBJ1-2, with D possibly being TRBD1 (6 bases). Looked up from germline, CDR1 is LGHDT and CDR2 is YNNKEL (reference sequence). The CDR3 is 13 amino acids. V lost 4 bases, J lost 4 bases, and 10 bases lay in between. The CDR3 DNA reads TGTGCCAGCAGCCCAGCAGGGGCCTATGGCTACACCTTC. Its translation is CASSPAGAYGYTF.

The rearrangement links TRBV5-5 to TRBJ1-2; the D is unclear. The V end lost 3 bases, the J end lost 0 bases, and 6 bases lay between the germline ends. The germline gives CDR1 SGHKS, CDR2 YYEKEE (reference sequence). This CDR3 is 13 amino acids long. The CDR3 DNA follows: TGTGCCAGCAGCTCCGGAGCTAACTATGGCTACACCTTC. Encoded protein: CASSSGANYGYTF.

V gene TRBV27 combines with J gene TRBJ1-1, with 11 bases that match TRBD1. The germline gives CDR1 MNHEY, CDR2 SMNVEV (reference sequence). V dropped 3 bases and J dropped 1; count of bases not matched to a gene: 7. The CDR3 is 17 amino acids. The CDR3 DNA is TGTGCCAGCAGTTTCGGACAGGGGGCAGGGGGGAACACTGAAGCTTTCTTT. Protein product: CASSFGQGAGGNTEAFF.

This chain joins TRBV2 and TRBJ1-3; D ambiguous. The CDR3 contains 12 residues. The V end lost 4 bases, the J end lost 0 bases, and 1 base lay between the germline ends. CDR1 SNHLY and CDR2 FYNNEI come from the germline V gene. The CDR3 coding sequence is TGTGCCAGCAGTGGCTCTGGAAACACCATATATTTT. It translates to CASSGSGNTIYF.

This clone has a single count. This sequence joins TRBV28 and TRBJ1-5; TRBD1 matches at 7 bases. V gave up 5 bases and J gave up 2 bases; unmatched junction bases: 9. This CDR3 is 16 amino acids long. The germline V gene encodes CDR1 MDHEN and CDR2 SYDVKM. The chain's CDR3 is CASSLTLGTGNQPQHF. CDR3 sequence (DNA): TGTGCCAGCAGTCTAACTTTAGGGACAGGCAATCAGCCCCAGCATTTT.

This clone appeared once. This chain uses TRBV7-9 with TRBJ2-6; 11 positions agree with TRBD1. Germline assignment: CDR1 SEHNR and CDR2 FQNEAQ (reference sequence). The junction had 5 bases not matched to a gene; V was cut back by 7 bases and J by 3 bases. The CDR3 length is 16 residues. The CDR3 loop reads CASTRTGGGGANVLTF. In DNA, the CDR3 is TGTGCCAGCACCAGGACAGGGGGCGGTGGGGCCAACGTCCTGACTTTC.

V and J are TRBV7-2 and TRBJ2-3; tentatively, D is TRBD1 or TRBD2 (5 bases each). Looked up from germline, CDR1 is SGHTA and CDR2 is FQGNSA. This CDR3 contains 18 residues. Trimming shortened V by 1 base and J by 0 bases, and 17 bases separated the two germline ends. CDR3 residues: CASSLVPPGRTSTDTQYF. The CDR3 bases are TGTGCCAGCAGCTTAGTCCCCCCGGGACGGACTAGCACAGATACGCAGTATTTT.

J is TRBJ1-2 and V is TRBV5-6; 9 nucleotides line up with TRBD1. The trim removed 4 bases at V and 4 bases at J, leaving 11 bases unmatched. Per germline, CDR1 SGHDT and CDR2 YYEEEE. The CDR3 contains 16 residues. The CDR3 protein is CASSPGQGWVGYGYTF. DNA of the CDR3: TGTGCCAGCAGCCCTGGACAGGGGTGGGTGGGCTATGGCTACACCTTC. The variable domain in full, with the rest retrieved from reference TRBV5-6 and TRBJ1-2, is DAGVTQSPTHLIKTRGQQVTLRCSPKSGHDTVSWYQQALGQGPQFIFQYYEEEERQRGNFPDRFSGHQFPNYSSELNVNALLLGDSALYLCASSPGQGWVGYGYTFGSGTRLTVV.

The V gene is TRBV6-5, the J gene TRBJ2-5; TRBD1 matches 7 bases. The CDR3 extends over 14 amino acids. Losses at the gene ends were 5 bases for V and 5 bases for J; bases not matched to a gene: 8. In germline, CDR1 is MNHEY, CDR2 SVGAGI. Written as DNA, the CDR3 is TGTGCCAGCAGTAGACAGGGATCAGCGGAGACCCAGTACTTC. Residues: CASSRQGSAETQYF.

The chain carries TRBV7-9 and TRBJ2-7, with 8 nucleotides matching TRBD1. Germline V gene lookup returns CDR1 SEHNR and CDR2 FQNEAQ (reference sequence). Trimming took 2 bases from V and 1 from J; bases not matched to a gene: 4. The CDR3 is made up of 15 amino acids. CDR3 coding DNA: TGTGCCAGCAGCTTACGGGGACAGGATTCCTACGAGCAGTACTTC. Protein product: CASSLRGQDSYEQYF.

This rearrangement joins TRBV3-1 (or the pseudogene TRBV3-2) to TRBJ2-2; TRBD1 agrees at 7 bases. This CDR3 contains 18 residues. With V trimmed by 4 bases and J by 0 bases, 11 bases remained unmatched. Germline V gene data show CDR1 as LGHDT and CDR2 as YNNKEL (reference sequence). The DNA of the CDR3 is TGTGCCAGCAGCCCAACGGGACAGTTAAGCTCGAACACCGGGGAGCTGTTTTTT. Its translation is CASSPTGQLSSNTGELFF.

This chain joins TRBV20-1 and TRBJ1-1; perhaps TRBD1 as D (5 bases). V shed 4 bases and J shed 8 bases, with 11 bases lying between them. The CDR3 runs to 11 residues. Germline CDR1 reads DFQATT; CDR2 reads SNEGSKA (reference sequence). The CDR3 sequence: CSAISPGEAFF. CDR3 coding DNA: TGCAGTGCTATATCCCCAGGGGAAGCTTTCTTT.

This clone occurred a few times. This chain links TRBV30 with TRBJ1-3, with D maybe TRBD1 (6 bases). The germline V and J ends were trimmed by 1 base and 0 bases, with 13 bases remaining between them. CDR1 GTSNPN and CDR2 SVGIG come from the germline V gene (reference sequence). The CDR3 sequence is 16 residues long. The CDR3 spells CAWSAQGWSSGNTIYF. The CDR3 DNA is TGTGCCTGGAGTGCACAGGGATGGAGCTCTGGAAACACCATATATTTT.

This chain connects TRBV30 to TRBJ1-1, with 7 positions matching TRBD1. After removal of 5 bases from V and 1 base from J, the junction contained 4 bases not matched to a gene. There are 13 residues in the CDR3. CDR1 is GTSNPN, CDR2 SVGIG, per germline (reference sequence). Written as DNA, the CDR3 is TGTGCCTGGGTACAGGGGACGAACACTGAAGCTTTCTTT. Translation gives CAWVQGTNTEAFF. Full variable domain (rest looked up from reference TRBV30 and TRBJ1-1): SQTIHQWPATLVQPVGSPLSLECTVEGTSNPNLYWYRQAAGRGLQLLFYSVGIGQISSEVPQNLSASRPQDRQFILSSKKLLLSDSGFYLCAWVQGTNTEAFFGQGTRLTVV.

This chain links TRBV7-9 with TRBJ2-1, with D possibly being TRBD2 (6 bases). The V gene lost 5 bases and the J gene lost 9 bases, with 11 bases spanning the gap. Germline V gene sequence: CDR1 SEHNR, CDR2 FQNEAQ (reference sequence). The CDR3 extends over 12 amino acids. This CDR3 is CASSPLAGEQFF. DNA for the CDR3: TGTGCCAGCAGCCCACTAGCCGGTGAGCAGTTCTTC.

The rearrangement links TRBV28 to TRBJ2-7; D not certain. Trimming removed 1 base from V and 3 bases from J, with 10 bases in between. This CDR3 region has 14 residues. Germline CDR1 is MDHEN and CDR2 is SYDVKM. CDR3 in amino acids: CASSLLSASYEQYF. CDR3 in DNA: TGTGCCAGCAGTTTATTATCAGCCAGCTACGAGCAGTACTTC.

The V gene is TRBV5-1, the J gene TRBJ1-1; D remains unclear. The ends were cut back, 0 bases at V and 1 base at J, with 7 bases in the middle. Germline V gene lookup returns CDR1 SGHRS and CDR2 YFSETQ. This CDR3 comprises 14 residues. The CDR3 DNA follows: TGCGCCAGCAGCTTGGGGGCGGGGAACACTGAAGCTTTCTTT. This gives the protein CASSLGAGNTEAFF.

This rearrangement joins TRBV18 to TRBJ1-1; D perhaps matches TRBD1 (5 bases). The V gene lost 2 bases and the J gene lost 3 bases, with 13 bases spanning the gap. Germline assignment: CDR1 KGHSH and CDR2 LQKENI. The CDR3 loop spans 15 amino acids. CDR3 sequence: CASSPKVQEYTEAFF. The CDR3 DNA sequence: TGTGCCAGCTCACCAAAGGTACAGGAGTACACTGAAGCTTTCTTT.

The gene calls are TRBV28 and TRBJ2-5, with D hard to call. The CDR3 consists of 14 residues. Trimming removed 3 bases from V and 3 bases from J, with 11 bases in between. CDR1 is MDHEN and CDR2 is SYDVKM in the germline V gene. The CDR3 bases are TGTGCCAGCAGTTTGCCCGGTCAGAAAGAGACCCAGTACTTC. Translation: CASSLPGQKETQYF.